The present T cell receptor beta chain was sequenced within a study of blood T cell repertoires in COVID-19. Study background: Samples taken during acute and convalescent COVID-19 were collected in the United States, Italy and Spain. Sample material is recorded as cDNA or gDNA derived from T cells, B-cell-depleted T cells, or PBMCs.

Original processing methods: Reference gene primer amplification gave nucleated cell count estimates. Profiling relied on immunoSEQ multiplex PCR, and the TCRdb table lists in-frame clones only, not all of them. Clone size and V and J calls were adopted from that table, with D and trimming inferred from the DNA. The table includes fewer than 350,000 clones, approximately 87% detected once. The trim removed 2 bases at V and 3 bases at J, leaving 6 bases unmatched. The CDR3 sequence is 16 residues long. In germline, CDR1 is SGHDT, CDR2 YYEEEE. This chain connects TRBV5-6 to TRBJ2-1, with 9 bases identical to TRBD1. Sequencing was carried out using peripheral blood. This TCR was recovered from a woman between 50 and 59 years old who had recovered from COVID-19. The CDR3 region has the DNA TGTGCCAGCAGCTTACCGGGACAGGGTTACTACAATGAGCAGTTCTTC. Its translation is CASSLPGQGYYNEQFF.